This paragraph reports one T cell receptor (beta chain). As yet, its antigen is unknown. These data belong to a study of T cell responses to AZD1222 COVID-19 vaccine. Study information: It was second doses at about 4 or about 12 weeks that were pooled.

TCRdb's copy holds only in-frame clones and misses some; the assay was immunoSEQ multiplex PCR. Of more than 95,000 clones listed, 88% were seen once; the top ten hold around 2.5%. Per germline, CDR1 SNHLY and CDR2 FYNNEI. V lost 4 bases and J lost 8, with 15 bases in between. The CDR3 runs to 14 residues. Study findings and constraints: Compared with day 0, the breadth and depth of the Spike-specific TCR repertoire rose significantly after two doses of AZD1222. Samples come after the peak T cell response, not at day 14.

Material: peripheral blood, obtained on day 0 of AZD1222 vaccination. This chain connects TRBV2 to TRBJ2-1; D may be TRBD2 (7 bases). The sequence derives from an adult in good health. CDR3 sequence reads: CASSVGGRIDEQFF. The DNA for the CDR3 is TGTGCCAGCAGTGTCGGGGGGCGCATCGATGAGCAGTTCTTC.